Presented here are 5 T cell receptor beta chains from one specimen sequenced in a study of shared clonotypes between healthy human individuals. This table comes from immunoSEQ multiplex PCR, and its TCRdb copy is limited to in-frame clones, with some not included. Among around 2.5 million clones listed, 93% were seen once. Material for sequencing was naive CD4+ T cells from PBMCs. The subset: CD45RA+ positively selected. The receptors were gathered from a man in his late teens or twenties in good health. Some clones in this sample may be carry-over from other donors' samples.

The chain uses TRBV19 and TRBJ2-7; the D gene is possibly TRBD2 (7 bases). This CDR3 region has 12 residues. Germline values: CDR1 LNHDA, CDR2 SQIVND (reference sequence). CDR3 region: CFLERDIYEQYF. DNA of the CDR3: TGTTTCCTGGAGCGGGACATCTACGAGCAGTACTTC.

The chain links TRBV11-2 to TRBJ2-7; 7 bases fit TRBD2. Trimming took 1 base from V and 4 from J; bases not matched to a gene: 7. The length of the CDR3 is 15 residues. The germline CDR1 and CDR2 sequences are SGHAT and FQNNGV. The chain's CDR3 is CASSLGVGGPYEQYF. The CDR3 nucleotides read TGTGCCAGCAGCTTAGGGGTGGGAGGGCCTTACGAGCAGTACTTC.

The CDR3 DNA reads as TGTGCCAGCACCGTGGACAGCCTACTCCATCAGCCCCAGCATTTT. This translates into CASTVDSLLHQPQHF. The V gene is TRBV6-1, the J gene TRBJ1-5; D may be TRBD1 (6 bases). CDR3 length: 15 residues. Trimming shortened V by 7 bases and J by 5 bases, and 18 bases separated the two germline ends. The germline CDR1 and CDR2 sequences are MNHNS and SASEGT.

The chain is built from TRBV29-1 and TRBJ2-7; D not certain. V gave up 1 base and J gave up 3 bases, with 4 bases separating them. Germline V gives CDR1 SQVTM, CDR2 ANQGSEA. This CDR3 has 11 amino acids. The CDR3 loop is CSVEGDYEQYF. CDR3 nucleotides: TGCAGCGTTGAAGGAGACTACGAGCAGTACTTC.

V and J are TRBV10-3 and TRBJ1-5; D uncertain. Trimming left V 0 bases short and J 7 bases short, with 7 bases between. The length of the CDR3 is 13 residues. Germline CDR1 is ENHRY and CDR2 is SYGVKD. CDR3 in DNA: TGTGCCATCAGTGAGTCTATGGACCAGCCCCAGCATTTT. Protein: CAISESMDQPQHF.